This T cell receptor beta chain was captured in a study of T cells in Graves' hyperthyroidism and ophthalmopathy. As regards this clonotype: Antigen specificity is unknown.

Uncontrolled infection, other autoimmune disease, pregnancy or lactation excluded patients. Study results and limitations: The model predicted ophthalmopathy a median roughly 6.5 months before onset.

From RNA transcripts, TCR beta CDR3 regions were amplified. A set of HTBI primers served as the primers for a first-round RT-PCR of the TCR CDR3. TCRdb redid the calling of the multiplex PCR reads with MiXCR, one entry per CDR3 protein. The data show 530,000 or so distinct CDR3 sequences, around 46% seen once. The CDR3 totals 16 residues. Germline CDR1 is SEHNR and CDR2 is FQNEAQ (reference sequence). After removal of 4 bases from V and 4 bases from J, the junction contained 10 bases not matched to a gene. This chain joins TRBV7-9 and TRBJ1-2; the match to TRBD1 covers 9 bases. Sequenced material: peripheral blood or thyroid tissue (not recorded which). The sequence was obtained from a woman aged 18-29 years with Graves' hyperthyroidism. The CDR3 loop reads CASSSWTGEGSYGYTF. The CDR3 coding sequence is TGTGCCAGCAGCTCGTGGACAGGGGAGGGTAGCTATGGCTACACCTTC.